The 29 T cell receptor beta chains reported below all come from one sample, sequenced in a study of T cell responses to AZD1222 COVID-19 vaccine. Here immunoSEQ multiplex PCR was the method, and the copy in TCRdb shows in-frame clones only, minus some. The sample comprises approximately 100,000 clones, less than 95% of which are singletons, and around 4.8% rests with the top ten. The sample consisted of peripheral blood, taken on day 0 of AZD1222 vaccination. The source is an adult in good health.

The chain couples TRBV28 to TRBJ1-5; 8 nucleotides align to TRBD1. The CDR3 totals 14 residues. In germline, CDR1 is MDHEN, CDR2 SYDVKM. V gave up 5 bases and J gave up 2 bases; unmatched junction bases: 2. The CDR3 spells CASSGGQGNQPQHF. CDR3 sequence (DNA): TGTGCCAGCAGTGGGGGACAGGGCAATCAGCCCCAGCATTTT.

The chain links TRBV6-5 to TRBJ2-7, with D maybe TRBD2 (5 bases). This CDR3 contains 14 residues. Trimming took off 6 bases at V and 2 bases at J, with 14 bases between the two ends. Germline-derived CDR1 and CDR2 are MNHEY and SVGAGI. The CDR3 spells CASRPPGLTYEQYF. CDR3 in DNA: TGTGCCAGCAGACCCCCCGGACTTACCTACGAGCAGTACTTC.

The chain has TRBV19 and TRBJ1-2; 7 nucleotides agree with TRBD1. The CDR3 has 12 amino acids. Germline trimming cut 5 bases from V and 10 bases from J; bases unmatched to any gene: 7. Germline CDR1 LNHDA, CDR2 SQIVND (reference sequence). The chain's CDR3 is CASSPRGLDYTF. The CDR3 nucleotides read TGTGCCAGTAGTCCCAGGGGGTTGGACTACACCTTC.

This clone was seen once. The J gene is TRBJ1-1, the V gene TRBV19; 8 bases fit TRBD1. CDR1 LNHDA and CDR2 SQIVND come from the germline V gene (reference sequence). The V gene end was trimmed by 7 bases and the J gene end by 4 bases; junction bases not matched to a gene: 2. The CDR3 sequence is 12 residues long. The CDR3 here is CASTTGGTEAFF. The CDR3 DNA is TGTGCCAGTACTACAGGGGGCACTGAAGCTTTCTTT.

The J gene is TRBJ2-5, the V gene TRBV11-2; D unclear. The CDR3 runs to 14 residues. Germline V gene sequence: CDR1 SGHAT, CDR2 FQNNGV. With 5 bases removed from V and 1 base from J, the gap between germline ends came to 11 bases. The CDR3 loop is CASSLWLGQETQYF. Here the CDR3 DNA reads TGTGCCAGCAGCCTATGGTTGGGCCAAGAGACCCAGTACTTC.

The genes are TRBV7-6 and TRBJ2-7; D perhaps matches TRBD2 (6 bases). V gave up 5 bases and J gave up 7 bases, with 21 bases separating them. This CDR3 contains 15 residues. Germline lookup yields CDR1 SGHVS and CDR2 FNYEAQ. The CDR3 here is CASSPEGSVGGEQYF. The DNA of the CDR3 is TGTGCCAGCAGCCCCGAGGGGTCGGTTGGGGGGGAGCAGTACTTC.

This chain links TRBV5-1 with TRBJ1-1, with a weak D call TRBD1 (6 bases). CDR3 length: 14 amino acids. V was trimmed by 4 bases and J by 1 base, leaving 11 bases between them. CDR1 and CDR2 from the germline V gene are SGHRS and YFSETQ. This chain's CDR3 is CASSQDRSNTEAFF. CDR3 sequence (DNA): TGCGCCAGCAGCCAGGACAGATCGAACACTGAAGCTTTCTTT.

The gene calls are TRBV29-1 and TRBJ2-1; D is ambiguous. The CDR3 sequence is 16 residues long. Germline CDR1 and CDR2: SQVTM and ANQGSEA. V was pared by 1 base and J by 0 bases, with 13 bases between. The CDR3 nucleotides read TGCAGCGTTGAAGGCCAGACATTGAGCTCCTACAATGAGCAGTTCTTC. It codes for CSVEGQTLSSYNEQFF.

This chain's CDR3 is CASSSLTGANVLTF. CDR3 bases: TGTGCCAGCAGTTCCCTGACCGGGGCCAACGTCCTGACTTTC. The chain joins TRBV6-5 to TRBJ2-6; no definite D call. Germline V gene lookup returns CDR1 MNHEY and CDR2 SVGAGI. The V end lost 4 bases, the J end lost 4 bases, and 8 bases lay between the germline ends. The CDR3 spans 14 residues.

The V and J genes are TRBV11-2 and TRBJ2-2; 11 bases match TRBD2. V shed 5 bases, J shed 7 bases, and the junction held 15 bases outside the gene matches. The CDR3 sequence is 18 residues long. Germline-derived CDR1 and CDR2 are SGHAT and FQNNGV. The CDR3 region is CASSRTASGGTWGGELFF. The CDR3 region has the DNA TGTGCCAGCAGCCGGACCGCTAGCGGGGGGACCTGGGGCGGGGAGCTGTTTTTT.

This clone was detected once. The gene calls are TRBV6-6 and TRBJ1-1; D is ambiguous. Germline values: CDR1 MNHNY, CDR2 SVGAGI (reference sequence). Trimming stripped 6 bases from V and 0 bases from J, with 8 bases between. This CDR3 has 13 residues. The CDR3 reads CASRPGLNTEAFF. CDR3 coding DNA: TGTGCCAGCAGGCCGGGTTTGAACACTGAAGCTTTCTTT.

The genes are TRBV7-9 and TRBJ2-1, with TRBD1 matching 10 bases. From germline, CDR1 is SEHNR and CDR2 FQNEAQ (reference sequence). The V and J ends lost 3 bases and 5 bases, in that order; junction bases with no gene match: 4. The CDR3 consists of 15 residues. As DNA, the CDR3 is TGTGCCAGCAGCTTTCCAGGACAGGGGGACAATGAGCAGTTCTTC. Its translation: CASSFPGQGDNEQFF.

To note about this clone: This sample includes further DNA sequences coding for the same CDR3. This chain joins TRBV6-4 and TRBJ2-3; D is possibly TRBD2 (6 bases). The CDR3 is 15 residues long. The V end was cut by 2 bases, the J end by 0 bases, with 9 bases between. Germline CDR1 MRHNA, CDR2 SNTAGT. The CDR3 nucleotides read TGTGCCAGCAGTGACGGAGGGGCTAGCACAGATACGCAGTATTTT. Translating gives CASSDGGASTDTQYF.

This sequence joins TRBV4-3 and TRBJ1-1; D remains ambiguous. CDR1 is LGHNA, CDR2 YSLEER, per germline. The CDR3 consists of 14 residues. V dropped 1 base and J dropped 0 bases, with 6 bases sitting between them. The DNA of the CDR3 is TGCGCCAGCAGCCAAGTCCTTATGAACACTGAAGCTTTCTTT. The encoded protein is CASSQVLMNTEAFF.

The rearrangement joins TRBV9 to TRBJ2-3; D unclear. V was trimmed by 1 base and J by 4 bases, leaving 7 bases between them. CDR3 length: 13 residues. CDR1 and CDR2 (germline): SGDLS, YYNGEE. CDR3 residues: CASSVTGSDTQYF. In DNA, the CDR3 is TGTGCCAGCAGCGTAACTGGGTCAGATACGCAGTATTTT.

This clone was counted once. The CDR3 protein is CASSLSRTGELFF. The DNA of the CDR3 is TGTGCCAGCTCACTGAGTAGGACCGGGGAGCTGTTTTTT. The V gene is TRBV18, the J gene TRBJ2-2; D remains unclear. Germline CDR1 reads KGHSH; CDR2 reads LQKENI. This CDR3 region has 13 residues. Deletions cut 4 bases from V and 5 bases from J, with 8 bases between.

This rearrangement joins TRBV30 to TRBJ1-1, with D hard to call. The CDR3 has 13 amino acids. Germline lookup yields CDR1 GTSNPN and CDR2 SVGIG (reference sequence). V lost 1 base to trimming and J lost 1 base, with 7 bases between them. CDR3 nucleotides: TGTGCCTGGAGTGGTTACTCGAACACTGAAGCTTTCTTT. Translating gives CAWSGYSNTEAFF.

This sequence joins TRBV19 and TRBJ2-2, with 11 bases identical to TRBD2. From germline, CDR1 is LNHDA and CDR2 SQIVND (reference sequence). J was trimmed by 0 bases and V by 6 bases; bases with no gene match: 12. The CDR3 totals 19 residues. CDR3 DNA sequence: TGTGCCAGTAGAAAGCTAGCGGGGGGACGCCACGCGAACACCGGGGAGCTGTTTTTT. Encoded protein: CASRKLAGGRHANTGELFF.

This clone was detected only once. The chain combines TRBV5-1 with TRBJ2-1; no firm D call. The CDR3 is 13 amino acids. Germline V gives CDR1 SGHRS, CDR2 YFSETQ. Trimming pared 2 bases from V and 10 bases from J, leaving 13 bases between. DNA for the CDR3: TGCGCCAGCAGCTTTGTAGGTGGGAAGGAGCAGTTCTTC. Translated: CASSFVGGKEQFF.

This chain joins TRBV27 and TRBJ2-7; possibly TRBD2 for D (7 bases). Germline assignment: CDR1 MNHEY and CDR2 SMNVEV (reference sequence). The CDR3 loop spans 13 amino acids. V was cut by 0 bases and J by 11 bases, with 14 bases left in between. CDR3 sequence: CASSLSGGAQEYF. CDR3 coding DNA: TGTGCCAGCAGTTTATCGGGGGGGGCCCAGGAGTACTTC.

This clone has just one count. V and J are TRBV7-9 and TRBJ2-3; D is unclear. The germline gives CDR1 SEHNR, CDR2 FQNEAQ (reference sequence). This CDR3 has 13 residues. V lost 7 bases and J 8 bases, leaving 16 bases between the germline ends. The CDR3 loop is CASTFADLGTQYF. The DNA for the CDR3 is TGTGCCAGCACCTTTGCCGACCTAGGTACGCAGTATTTT.

The chain combines TRBV11-2 with TRBJ2-2, with a tentative D call TRBD2 (6 bases). The CDR3 contains 18 residues. Between the trimmed V and J ends, which lost 6 bases and 2 bases, there was a span of 22 bases. CDR1 and CDR2 from the germline V gene are SGHAT and FQNNGV. This chain's CDR3 is CASRRLKGGESNTGELFF. For the CDR3, the DNA is TGTGCCAGCAGGCGTCTTAAGGGAGGAGAGTCCAACACCGGGGAGCTGTTTTTT.

The chain employs TRBV9 and TRBJ2-3; TRBD2 matches 10 bases. This CDR3 has 17 residues. Germline V gene data show CDR1 as SGDLS and CDR2 as YYNGEE. Germline trimming cut 4 bases from V and 1 base from J; bases unmatched to any gene: 9. The CDR3 DNA reads TGTGCCAGCAGCCGAACGGGTGGACTAGCGGGCACAGATACGCAGTATTTT. This sequence encodes CASSRTGGLAGTDTQYF. The complete variable domain, with remaining parts taken from reference TRBV9 and TRBJ2-3, reads DSGVTQTPKHLITATGQRVTLRCSPRSGDLSVYWYQQSLDQGLQFLIQYYNGEERAKGNILERFSAQQFPDLHSELNLSSLELGDSALYFCASSRTGGLAGTDTQYFGPGTRLTVL.

The chain has TRBV6-5 and TRBJ1-2; 9 nucleotides match TRBD1. Unmatched junction bases numbered 7, after V lost 8 bases and J lost 6 bases. CDR3 length equals 13 residues. CDR1 is MNHEY, CDR2 SVGAGI, per germline. CDR3 nucleotides: TGTGCCAGCCGTACAGGGGGCGCGAATGGCTACACCTTC. Its translation is CASRTGGANGYTF.

The J gene is TRBJ1-4, the V gene TRBV5-4, with no clear D. Germline assignment: CDR1 SGHNT and CDR2 YYREEE (reference sequence). V lost 4 bases and J lost 1, with 11 bases in between. This CDR3 comprises 15 residues. CDR3 sequence (DNA): TGTGCCAGCAGCGTTGGAGGGCGAACTAATGAAAAACTGTTTTTT. The encoded protein is CASSVGGRTNEKLFF.

This chain connects TRBV3-1 (or the pseudogene TRBV3-2) to TRBJ2-7, with D perhaps TRBD1 (6 bases). The CDR3 length is 17 residues. V was pared by 1 base and J by 4 bases, with 20 bases between. Germline CDR1 reads LGHDT; CDR2 reads YNNKEL (reference sequence). This chain's CDR3 is CASSQAPRGGWVYEQYF. The CDR3 DNA is TGTGCCAGCAGCCAAGCCCCCAGGGGTGGCTGGGTATACGAGCAGTACTTC.

This clone showed up just a few times. J is TRBJ1-2 and V is TRBV30; TRBD1 agrees at 8 bases. The CDR3 consists of 14 residues. V gave up 3 bases and J gave up 7 bases; unmatched junction bases: 10. Germline CDR1 reads GTSNPN; CDR2 reads SVGIG (reference sequence). The CDR3 DNA follows: TGTGCCTGGAGGCCAGGGGGCGCTGGCATTGGCTACACCTTC. Translation: CAWRPGGAGIGYTF.

The rearrangement joins TRBV2 to TRBJ1-5; D uncertain. The CDR3 covers 15 residues. Germline lookup yields CDR1 SNHLY and CDR2 FYNNEI. Trimming removed 0 bases at V and 4 bases at J, with 10 bases between. The CDR3 sequence is CASSEAGWGNQPQHF. Here the CDR3 DNA reads TGTGCCAGCAGTGAAGCAGGTTGGGGAAATCAGCCCCAGCATTTT. Looking up the rest from reference TRBV2 and TRBJ1-5 gives the full variable domain: EPEVTQTPSHQVTQMGQEVILRCVPISNHLYFYWYRQILGQKVEFLVSFYNNEISEKSEIFDDQFSVERPDGSNFTLKIRSTKLEDSAMYFCASSEAGWGNQPQHFGDGTRLSIL.

The chain combines TRBV5-4 with TRBJ2-3, with TRBD2 identical over 10 bases. Germline CDR1 is SGHNT and CDR2 is YYREEE (reference sequence). The CDR3 consists of 15 residues. V trimming: 4 bases; J trimming: 4 bases; junction bases outside the gene matches: 6. CDR3 region: CASSQRGGYSDTQYF. The CDR3 DNA reads TGTGCCAGCAGCCAGCGGGGGGGCTATTCAGATACGCAGTATTTT.